The 27 T cell receptor beta chains presented below share a single source sample, sequenced in a study of identical twins (dated by TCRdb to 2016 to 2017). The receptor library was made with 5' RACE. The run used an Illumina HiSeq 2000. TCRdb cleaned the public reads at Q25 with fastp, built clones with MiXCR and kept in-frame beta chains. Merged by CDR3 protein, the rows form single entries marked with the most common genes and DNA. This sample lists approximately 600,000 distinct CDR3 sequences; under 8.5% were detected once. Roughly 1.5% of the sample belongs to the ten largest clones. These data were likewise used in another study, on yellow fever vaccine responses in identical twins.

Sequencing was performed on PBMCs. The receptors stem from a woman younger than 30 in good health.

This clonotype appeared many times. The chain recombines TRBV24-1 with TRBJ1-2; TRBD1 matches at 8 bases. The J segment lost 2 bases and the V segment lost 3 bases, leaving 4 bases of the junction unmatched. The CDR3 consists of 15 residues. Germline values: CDR1 KGHDR, CDR2 SFDVKD. The CDR3 coding sequence is TGTGCCACCAGTGATCCAGGGGGCGAGAACTATGGCTACACCTTC. Its translation is CATSDPGGENYGYTF.

This clonotype has a handful of counts. The junction departs from the called germline gene at one end, perhaps through a read error. The chain links TRBV28 to TRBJ1-6; the D gene is possibly TRBD1 (6 bases). Germline V gives CDR1 MDHEN, CDR2 SYDVKM. The CDR3 totals 14 residues. Here the CDR3 reads CASSLTQDRGHGIF. The CDR3 region has the DNA TGTGCCAGCAGCCTCACCCAAGACCGGGGACACGGAATTTTC.

This clonotype occurred a few times. The rearrangement joins TRBV2 to TRBJ1-1, with D perhaps TRBD1 (5 bases). The CDR3 covers 12 residues. Germline loops: CDR1 SNHLY, CDR2 FYNNEI. V was cut by 8 bases and J by 4 bases, with 11 bases left in between. This CDR3 reads CASLEGPTEAFF. CDR3 coding DNA: TGTGCCAGCCTTGAGGGGCCCACTGAAGCTTTCTTT.

V is TRBV12-3 or TRBV12-4 and J is TRBJ2-6; 13 bases are a match to TRBD2. This CDR3 has 18 residues. The ends lost 5 bases at V and 0 bases at J; junction bases unmatched: 4. DNA of the CDR3: TGTGCCAGCAGTCCGGGACTAGCGGGGCTCTCTGGGGCCAACGTCCTGACTTTC. Encoded protein: CASSPGLAGLSGANVLTF.

Only a few counts were recorded for this clonotype. The chain employs TRBV5-1 and TRBJ2-7, with 8 bases lining up with TRBD2. The germline CDR1 and CDR2 sequences are SGHRS and YFSETQ. The CDR3 loop spans 12 amino acids. Trimming took 3 bases from V and 5 from J; bases not matched to a gene: 1. CDR3 in DNA: TGCGCCAGCAGCTCGCGGGGGGACGAGCAGTACGTC. Translation: CASSSRGDEQYV.

This clonotype has more than one count but fewer than ten. This chain connects TRBV20-1 to TRBJ2-2; TRBD1 aligns across 8 bases. V lost 5 bases and J lost 7; bases outside the gene matches: 9. Germline V gene lookup returns CDR1 DFQATT and CDR2 SNEGSKA (reference sequence). CDR3 length: 14 residues. The CDR3 loop reads CSAPIPGGNGELFF. The DNA for the CDR3 is TGCAGTGCTCCTATCCCAGGGGGCAACGGGGAGCTGTTTTTT.

Ten or more counts support this clonotype. The CDR3 region has the DNA TGCTCCGGGACAGGGCGAAATGATGGTGAAGCTTTCTTT. Translating gives CSGTGRNDGEAFF. The V call is TRBV20-1, the J call TRBJ1-1; 9 nucleotides align to TRBD1. The CDR3 covers 13 residues. Germline V gives CDR1 DFQATT, CDR2 SNEGSKA (reference sequence).

The rearrangement uses TRBV5-5 and TRBJ2-7, with 12 bases identical to TRBD1. Germline V gene sequence: CDR1 SGHKS, CDR2 YYEKEE (reference sequence). CDR3 size: 15 residues. The CDR3 protein is CASRPGTGGSNEQYV. DNA for the CDR3: TGTGCCAGCAGGCCCGGGACAGGGGGCTCCAACGAGCAGTACGTC.

The chain carries TRBV28 and TRBJ2-7, with TRBD1 identical over 7 bases. Per the germline V gene, CDR1 is MDHEN and CDR2 is SYDVKM. The length of the CDR3 is 16 residues. V gave up 4 bases and J gave up 4 bases; unmatched junction bases: 13. The CDR3 region is CASSSSRGLPPYEQYV. In DNA, the CDR3 is TGTGCCAGCAGTTCAAGTAGGGGGCTTCCACCTTACGAGCAGTACGTC.

This clonotype was seen a few times. The chain employs TRBV7-2 and TRBJ2-1; 8 bases are a match to TRBD1. This CDR3 is built from 16 residues. Looked up from germline, CDR1 is SGHTA and CDR2 is FQGNSA. With 1 base clipped from V and 5 bases from J, the junction kept 7 bases outside the gene matches. CDR3: CASSLGAGGAHNEQFF. CDR3 nucleotides: TGTGCCAGCAGCTTAGGGGCAGGGGGCGCCCACAATGAGCAGTTCTTC.

This clonotype was detected ten times or more. This chain uses TRBV29-1 with TRBJ1-1, with D unresolved. CDR1 and CDR2 from the germline V gene are SQVTM and ANQGSEA. The V end was cut by 1 base, the J end by 0 bases, with 12 bases between. This CDR3 region has 15 residues. The CDR3 here is CSVEGQPTMNTEAFF. CDR3 nucleotide sequence: TGCAGCGTTGAAGGGCAGCCCACTATGAACACTGAAGCTTTCTTT.

There are many counts of this clonotype. The V and J genes are TRBV20-1 and TRBJ2-3; D ambiguous. Germline lookup yields CDR1 DFQATT and CDR2 SNEGSKA (reference sequence). The V and J ends lost 3 bases and 3 bases respectively, with 7 bases between them. CDR3 length equals 12 residues. CDR3 coding DNA: TGCAGTGCTAGCGATATGACAGATACGCAGTATTTT. It specifies CSASDMTDTQYF.

This clonotype turned up a few times. The chain joins TRBV5-1 to TRBJ2-7, with TRBD1 matching 9 bases. Germline V gives CDR1 SGHRS, CDR2 YFSETQ. The CDR3 contains 15 residues. Trimming removed 5 bases from V and 3 bases from J; junction bases left unmatched: 9. CDR3 DNA sequence: TGCGCCAGCAGTTGGACCGGGACAGGGAACTACGAGCAGTACTTC. Its protein is CASSWTGTGNYEQYF.

This clonotype was counted a few times. CDR3 sequence reads: CASSYPSGAGGGDTQYF. The CDR3, as DNA: TGTGCCAGCAGTTACCCTAGCGGGGCTGGCGGGGGAGATACGCAGTATTTT. The chain has TRBV6-5 and TRBJ2-3, with 9 bases that match TRBD2. Germline V gene lookup returns CDR1 MNHEY and CDR2 SVGAGI. With 2 bases clipped from V and 5 bases from J, the junction kept 11 bases outside the gene matches. This CDR3 has 17 residues.

CDR3 sequence: CASSLVSPGQGNYNEQFF. CDR3 coding DNA: TGTGCCAGCAGCTTAGTTAGTCCGGGACAGGGAAACTACAATGAGCAGTTCTTC. The chain recombines TRBV11-2 with TRBJ2-1, with 9 bases aligning to TRBD1. Germline V gene sequence: CDR1 SGHAT, CDR2 FQNNGV. V dropped 1 base and J dropped 3; count of bases not matched to a gene: 10. The CDR3 covers 18 residues.

This clonotype has only a few counts. The rearrangement uses TRBV10-2 and TRBJ2-1; 13 bases fit TRBD2. The germline CDR1 and CDR2 sequences are WSHSY and SAAADI. Trimming removed 0 bases from V and 8 bases from J; junction bases left unmatched: 7. CDR3 size: 17 residues. For the CDR3, the DNA is TGCGCCAGCAGTGAGTCCAAAGGGACTAGCGGGGCCTATGAGCAGTTCTTC. Its translation is CASSESKGTSGAYEQFF.

The table lists this clonotype with many counts. CDR3 region: CASRQTGTGTNTEAFF. In DNA form, the CDR3 reads TGCGCCAGCAGACAAACCGGGACAGGGACGAACACTGAAGCTTTCTTT. The chain links TRBV5-1 to TRBJ1-1; 9 bases line up with TRBD1. Germline V gives CDR1 SGHRS, CDR2 YFSETQ. CDR3 length equals 16 residues. V dropped 5 bases and J dropped 1; count of bases not matched to a gene: 9.

This sequence joins TRBV6-1 and TRBJ1-1; no clear D gene. V was trimmed by 8 bases and J by 0 bases, leaving 10 bases between them. The CDR3 runs to 13 residues. The germline CDR1 and CDR2 sequences are MNHNS and SASEGT. The CDR3 loop reads CASAVEMNTEAFF. The CDR3 region has the DNA TGTGCCAGCGCCGTGGAAATGAACACTGAAGCTTTCTTT.

The V call is TRBV6-5, the J call TRBJ1-2; 8 nucleotides match TRBD1. CDR3 length equals 15 residues. Germline V gene sequence: CDR1 MNHEY, CDR2 SVGAGI. With V trimmed by 2 bases and J by 1 base, 3 bases remained unmatched. The CDR3 DNA reads TGTGCCAGCAGTTACGGACAGGGACATAACTATGGCTACACCTTC. It specifies CASSYGQGHNYGYTF.

This clonotype was observed many times. This sequence joins TRBV10-2 and TRBJ2-2; D gene ambiguous. This CDR3 is 11 amino acids long. V was trimmed by 4 bases and J by 7 bases, leaving 4 bases between them. Germline-derived CDR1 and CDR2 are WSHSY and SAAADI. The CDR3 coding sequence is TGCGCCAGCAGTGTGTTCGGGGAGCTGTTTTTT. Translated: CASSVFGELFF.

There are many counts of this clonotype. The chain joins TRBV28 to TRBJ1-1; D uncertain. Germline assignment: CDR1 MDHEN and CDR2 SYDVKM. The CDR3 runs to 11 residues. The V gene lost 2 bases and the J gene lost 7 bases, with 5 bases spanning the gap. CDR3 nucleotides: TGTGCCAGCAGTTTAGGGTTTGAAGCTTTCTTT. Translating gives CASSLGFEAFF.

This chain joins TRBV6-5 and TRBJ2-7, with D unresolved. This CDR3 contains 15 residues. Trimming cost V 0 bases and J 2 bases, with 11 bases left between them. In germline, CDR1 is MNHEY, CDR2 SVGAGI. The CDR3 sequence is CASSYSGSGTYEQYF. The CDR3 coding sequence is TGTGCCAGCAGTTACTCAGGGTCTGGGACCTACGAGCAGTACTTC.

This clonotype has only a few counts. CDR3 in amino acids: CASLGTDNSPLHF. Written as DNA, the CDR3 is TGTGCCAGCCTTGGGACAGATAATTCACCCCTCCACTTT. The chain links TRBV7-8 to TRBJ1-6, with TRBD1 matching over 7 bases. Germline assignment: CDR1 SGHVS and CDR2 FQNEAQ. Trimming cost V 8 bases and J 5 bases; bases outside gene matches: 3. This CDR3 spans 13 amino acids.

V is TRBV14 and J is TRBJ1-6; D is possibly TRBD1 (5 bases). The V end was cut by 4 bases, the J end by 7 bases, with 17 bases between. The CDR3 length is 16 residues. CDR1 is SGHDN and CDR2 is FVKESK in the germline V gene. In nucleotides, the CDR3 is TGTGCCAGCAGCCCCCGACAGCCTATATCCAATTCACCCCTCCACTTT. Translation: CASSPRQPISNSPLHF. The full variable domain, its missing parts supplied by reference TRBV14 and TRBJ1-6, is EAGVTQFPSHSVIEKGQTVTLRCDPISGHDNLYWYRRVMGKEIKFLLHFVKESKQDESGMPNNRFLAERTGGTYSTLKVQPAELEDSGVYFCASSPRQPISNSPLHFGNGTRLTVT.

CDR3 sequence: CASNLRGDGEQFF. In DNA, the CDR3 is TGCGCCAGCAACCTTAGGGGGGACGGGGAGCAGTTCTTC. The chain couples TRBV10-2 to TRBJ2-1; perhaps D is TRBD1 or TRBD2 (6 bases each). Deletions cut 7 bases from V and 10 bases from J, with 17 bases between. CDR3 length: 13 residues. Germline lookup yields CDR1 WSHSY and CDR2 SAAADI.

This clonotype was counted ten times or more. The chain recombines TRBV3-1 with TRBJ2-1; TRBD2 agrees at 7 bases. V lost 7 bases and J lost 4; bases outside the gene matches: 7. CDR1 is LGHDT and CDR2 is YNNKEL in the germline V gene (reference sequence). The length of the CDR3 is 14 residues. CDR3 nucleotide sequence: TGTGCCAGCAAGTTGGGGCGGGGGTACAATGAGCAGTTCTTC. Its protein product is CASKLGRGYNEQFF.

This chain joins TRBV6-2 or TRBV6-3 and TRBJ2-1, with 13 bases identical to TRBD2. The V segment lost 7 bases and the J segment 8 bases; nucleotides outside the gene matches: 11. The CDR3 runs to 16 residues. Germline CDR1 MNHEY, CDR2 SVGEGT. The CDR3 nucleotides are TGTGCCAGCATCCCCGAAAGGACTAGCGGGGGATATGAGCAGTTCTTC. Protein product: CASIPERTSGGYEQFF.